This is a list of T cell receptor beta chains from one sample in a study of blood T cells in healthy people across ages. TCRdb analysed the 5' RACE reads with MiXCR anew, one entry per CDR3 protein. The sample lists more than 800,000 distinct CDR3 sequences; more than 25% were seen once. What was sequenced was blood. These TCRs come from a woman older than 75 in good health. The CDR3 runs from the conserved cysteine through the conserved F or W. D genes are given only for firm matches. Size tells how often a clone was seen (once, few, many) or the class of an expanded clone, and some rows leave it out.

size,D,V,J,CDR3,DNA
many,-,TRBV7-2,TRBJ2-5,CASSLVDRKAQYF,TGTGCCAGCAGCTTAGTCGACCGAAAGGCCCAGTACTTC
many,-,TRBV9,TRBJ2-1,CASSVSNQGPNEQFF,TGTGCCAGCAGCGTGTCCAACCAGGGGCCTAATGAGCAGTTCTTC
-,-,TRBV24-1,TRBJ2-5,CATSDPHQVGRQEAQYF,TGTGCCACCAGTGACCCGCACCAGGTCGGGCGCCAAGAGGCCCAGTACTTC
-,-,TRBV20-1,TRBJ2-5,CSTDRGLAPRDGETQYF,TGCAGCACCGATCGAGGGCTAGCTCCGAGGGATGGTGAGACCCAGTACTTC
few,TRBD2,TRBV6-2/TRBV6-3,TRBJ2-3,CASSSAGGPTDTQYF,TGTGCCAGCAGTTCCGCGGGGGGGCCGACAGATACGCAGTATTTT
many,-,TRBV7-2,TRBJ2-7,CASRERGVGSDEQYF,TGTGCCAGCAGAGAAAGGGGTGTTGGTTCGGACGAGCAGTACTTC
many,TRBD1,TRBV5-1,TRBJ2-5,CASSLEFGRGPETQYF,TGCGCCAGCAGCTTGGAATTTGGCAGGGGGCCGGAGACCCAGTACTTC
many,TRBD2,TRBV7-2,TRBJ2-5,CASSLAGGQETQYF,TGTGCCAGCAGCTTAGCGGGGGGGCAAGAGACCCAGTACTTC
many,-,TRBV12-3/TRBV12-4,TRBJ2-5,CASSGLLETQYF,TGTGCCAGCAGTGGACTTTTAGAGACCCAGTACTTC
many,TRBD1,TRBV25-1,TRBJ1-2,CASSFRDSNYGYTF,TGTGCCAGCAGTTTCCGGGACAGCAACTATGGCTACACCTTC
few,-,TRBV6-2/TRBV6-3,TRBJ1-1,CASSYRPELMNTEAFF,TGTGCCAGCAGTTACCGACCAGAACTCATGAACACTGAAGCTTTCTTT
few,-,TRBV2,TRBJ2-7,CASKKDYSSYEQYF,TGTGCCAGCAAAAAGGACTATAGCTCCTACGAGCAGTACTTC
few,TRBD1,TRBV9,TRBJ2-1,CASSVGDSTFYNEQFF,TGTGCCAGCAGCGTAGGGGACAGCACTTTCTACAATGAGCAGTTCTTC
-,TRBD2,TRBV12-3/TRBV12-4,TRBJ2-3,CASRTGTTTSTDVQYF,TGTGCCAGCAGAACCGGGACTACAACTAGCACAGATGTGCAGTATTTT
once,-,TRBV20-1,TRBJ1-2,CSAKGTWYGYTF,TGCAGTGCTAAAGGGACCTGGTATGGCTACACCTTC
-,-,TRBV9,TRBJ2-5,CASSVGDAVETQYF,TGTGCCAGCAGCGTAGGGGACGCAGTGGAGACCCAGTACTTC
few,-,TRBV20-1,TRBJ1-5,CSAKAGTDSNQPQHF,TGCAGTGCAAAAGCCGGGACCGATAGCAATCAGCCCCAGCATTTT
-,TRBD2,TRBV20-1,TRBJ2-2,CSARDIGTSGRNGELFF,TGCAGTGCTAGAGATATCGGGACTAGCGGGAGGAACGGGGAGCTGTTTTTT
many,TRBD1,TRBV2,TRBJ2-7,CASSRQGFSYEQYF,TGTGCCAGCAGTAGACAGGGTTTTTCCTACGAGCAGTACTTC
-,TRBD2,TRBV12-3/TRBV12-4,TRBJ2-1,CASSLGSGGGDEQFF,TGTGCCAGCAGTTTAGGTAGCGGGGGAGGCGATGAGCAGTTCTTC
few,-,TRBV20-1,TRBJ2-3,CSARIWPRTDTQYF,TGCAGTGCTAGAATTTGGCCGCGCACAGATACGCAGTATTTT
-,TRBD1,TRBV10-3,TRBJ2-1,CAISATPGQGAPSSYNEQYF,TGTGCCATCAGTGCCACCCCGGGACAGGGGGCCCCGAGCTCCTACAATGAGCAGTACTTT
many,-,TRBV28,TRBJ2-3,CASDASDGGTDTQYF,TGTGCCAGTGACGCCTCGGACGGGGGCACAGATACGCAGTATTTT
many,TRBD1,TRBV9,TRBJ2-5,CASSRTGSRETQYF,TGTGCCAGCAGCCGGACAGGGTCTCGGGAGACCCAGTACTTC
-,TRBD2,TRBV20-1,TRBJ2-3,CSARGRGASGPLGTQYF,TGCAGTGCTAGAGGCCGTGGGGCTAGCGGGCCGCTGGGGACGCAGTATTTT
many,TRBD2,TRBV7-2,TRBJ2-3,CASSGRGGSDTQYF,TGTGCCAGCAGCGGACGGGGGGGGTCAGATACGCAGTATTTT
-,-,TRBV7-9,TRBJ1-1,CASSLRSGSEAFF,TGTGCCAGCAGCTTACGTTCTGGGAGTGAAGCTTTCTTT
-,TRBD1,TRBV20-1,TRBJ2-7,CSARAGTGVSYEQYF,TGCAGTGCTAGAGCCGGGACAGGCGTCTCCTACGAGCAGTACTTC
many,-,TRBV20-1,TRBJ1-2,CSAIFGAQYGYTF,TGCAGTGCTATTTTCGGGGCCCAATATGGCTACACCTTC
-,-,TRBV29-1,TRBJ2-1,CSVEEGADNEQFF,TGCAGCGTTGAAGAGGGAGCGGACAATGAGCAGTTCTTC
-,-,TRBV6-2/TRBV6-3,TRBJ2-5,CASTLIRTFYQETQYF,TGTGCCAGCACCCTGATCAGGACATTTTACCAAGAGACCCAGTACTTC
-,TRBD2,TRBV29-1,TRBJ2-1,CSVAPSGAYNEQFF,TGCAGCGTCGCCCCTAGCGGGGCATACAATGAGCAGTTCTTC
few,-,TRBV11-2,TRBJ2-5,CASSLELRETQYF,TGTGCCAGCAGCTTAGAACTAAGGGAGACCCAGTACTTC
few,TRBD1,TRBV7-2,TRBJ1-2,CASSSLTSGTASGYTF,TGTGCCAGCAGCTCGTTGACATCCGGGACAGCCTCTGGCTACACCTTC
few,-,TRBV3-1,TRBJ1-1,CASSPSWGGNTEAFF,TGTGCCAGCAGCCCAAGCTGGGGCGGGAACACTGAAGCTTTCTTT
many,-,TRBV5-6,TRBJ2-6,CASSFLSSGANVLTF,TGTGCCAGCAGCTTTCTAAGCTCTGGGGCCAACGTCCTGACTTTC
many,TRBD2,TRBV5-1,TRBJ2-3,CASSRAPASGYTDTQYF,TGCGCCAGCAGCCGGGCCCCGGCTAGCGGATACACAGATACGCAGTATTTT
many,-,TRBV20-1,TRBJ2-7,CSARDLRGYEQYF,TGCAGTGCTAGAGATTTGAGGGGGTACGAGCAGTACTTC
-,TRBD1,TRBV5-1,TRBJ2-3,CASSSGGTGWTDTQYF,TGCGCCAGCAGCTCTGGGGGGACAGGGTGGACAGATACGCAGTATTTT
many,-,TRBV27,TRBJ2-7,CATPGYEQYF,TGTGCCACCCCAGGTTACGAGCAGTACTTC
-,-,TRBV4-1,TRBJ1-4,CASSPKQPRSEKLFF,TGCGCCAGCAGCCCGAAACAACCCCGGAGTGAAAAACTGTTTTTT
many,TRBD1,TRBV12-3/TRBV12-4,TRBJ1-2,CASTNLGTVGGYTF,TGTGCCAGCACCAACCTCGGGACAGTCGGCGGCTACACCTTC
-,TRBD1,TRBV7-6,TRBJ1-3,CASSLAGRRDSSGNTIYF,TGTGCCAGCAGCTTAGCCGGCCGTCGGGACAGTTCCGGAAACACCATATATTTT
many,-,TRBV7-9,TRBJ2-7,CASNPDGVGEQYF,TGTGCCAGCAACCCGGACGGGGTAGGCGAGCAGTACTTC
many,-,TRBV7-8,TRBJ2-7,CASSLDSPYEQYF,TGTGCCAGCAGCCTGGACAGTCCCTACGAGCAGTACTTC
-,-,TRBV7-2,TRBJ1-2,CASRSGDLRSYTF,TGTGCCAGCAGATCCGGGGACCTGAGGAGCTACACCTTC
few,TRBD2,TRBV7-2,TRBJ2-3,CASSLDRPGGTDTQYF,TGTGCCAGCAGCTTAGATCGGCCGGGAGGGACAGATACGCAGTATTTT
many,TRBD1,TRBV10-1,TRBJ2-1,CANERVPGQVPYNEQFF,TGCGCCAACGAGAGGGTTCCCGGACAGGTGCCATACAATGAGCAGTTCTTC
-,TRBD1,TRBV5-1,TRBJ2-1,CASSRTGGNNEQFF,TGCGCCAGCAGCCGGACAGGGGGGAACAATGAGCAGTTCTTC
-,-,TRBV6-6,TRBJ1-2,CACSRDVAAGSGYTF,TGTGCCTGCAGTCGAGACGTCGCGGCAGGGTCTGGCTACACCTTC
-,TRBD2,TRBV12-3/TRBV12-4,TRBJ2-3,CASSLAGGDMQYF,TGTGCCAGCAGCTTAGCGGGGGGAGATATGCAATATTTT
-,-,TRBV7-2,TRBJ1-4,CASSPAPGNEKLFF,TGTGCCAGCAGCCCAGCGCCAGGGAATGAAAAACTGTTTTTT
few,TRBD2,TRBV2,TRBJ2-3,CASSRTSGSLRSDTQYF,TGTGCCAGCAGCCGGACTAGCGGGTCTCTCAGGTCAGATACGCAGTATTTT
-,TRBD1,TRBV2,TRBJ1-1,CASSGGQALNTEAFF,TGTGCCAGCAGTGGTGGACAGGCGTTGAACACTGAAGCTTTCTTT
few,TRBD2,TRBV12-3/TRBV12-4,TRBJ2-3,CASSSGGPRADTQYF,TGTGCCAGCAGTTCGGGGGGGCCGAGGGCAGATACGCAGTATTTT
many,TRBD1,TRBV5-1,TRBJ1-1,CASSKGQEAFF,TGCGCCAGCAGTAAGGGACAGGAAGCTTTCTTT
many,-,TRBV6-2/TRBV6-3,TRBJ1-2,CASSRTDYGYTF,TGTGCCAGCAGTAGGACAGACTATGGCTACACCTTC
few,-,TRBV12-3/TRBV12-4,TRBJ2-2,CASSFGHRDLGELFF,TGTGCCAGCAGTTTTGGTCACCGGGACCTGGGGGAGCTGTTTTTT
-,-,TRBV6-1,TRBJ2-6,CASSQTVSSGANVLTF,TGTGCCAGCAGCCAGACGGTTTCGTCAGGGGCCAACGTCCTGACTTTC
many,-,TRBV28,TRBJ2-7,CASSSPTAGWGSYEQYF,TGTGCCAGCAGTTCCCCCACGGCAGGCTGGGGATCCTACGAGCAGTACTTC